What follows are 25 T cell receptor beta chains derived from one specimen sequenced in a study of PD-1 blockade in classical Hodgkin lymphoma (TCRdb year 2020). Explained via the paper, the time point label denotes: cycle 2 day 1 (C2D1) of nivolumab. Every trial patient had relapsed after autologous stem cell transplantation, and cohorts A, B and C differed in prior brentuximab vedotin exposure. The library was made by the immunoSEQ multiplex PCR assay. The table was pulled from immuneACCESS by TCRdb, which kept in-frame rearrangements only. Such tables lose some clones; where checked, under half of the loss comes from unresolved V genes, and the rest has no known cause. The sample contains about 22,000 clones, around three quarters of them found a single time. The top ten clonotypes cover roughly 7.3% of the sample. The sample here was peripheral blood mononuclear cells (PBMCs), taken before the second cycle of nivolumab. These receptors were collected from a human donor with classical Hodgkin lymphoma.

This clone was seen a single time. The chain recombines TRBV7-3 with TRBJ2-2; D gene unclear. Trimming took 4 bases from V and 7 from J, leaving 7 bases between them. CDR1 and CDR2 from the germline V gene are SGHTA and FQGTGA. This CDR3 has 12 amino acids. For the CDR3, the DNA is TGTGCCAGCAGCTCCTACGGCGGGGAGCTGTTTTTT. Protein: CASSSYGGELFF. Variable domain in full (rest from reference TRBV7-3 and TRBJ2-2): GAGVSQTPSNKVTEKGKYVELRCDPISGHTALYWYRQSLGQGPEFLIYFQGTGAADDSGLPNDRFFAVRPEGSVSTLKIQRTERGDSAVYLCASSSYGGELFFGEGSRLTVL.

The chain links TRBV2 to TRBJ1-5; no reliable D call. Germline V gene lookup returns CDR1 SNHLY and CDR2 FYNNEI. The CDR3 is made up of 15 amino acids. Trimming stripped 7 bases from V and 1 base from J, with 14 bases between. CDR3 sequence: CASKTERESNQPQHF. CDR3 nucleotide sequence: TGTGCCAGCAAAACCGAGAGGGAAAGCAATCAGCCCCAGCATTTT.

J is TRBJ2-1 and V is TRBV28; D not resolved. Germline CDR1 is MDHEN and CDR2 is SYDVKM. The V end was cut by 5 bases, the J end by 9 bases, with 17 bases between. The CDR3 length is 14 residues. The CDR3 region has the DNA TGTGCCAGCAGTCTTTCGACGGCCGTACGTGAGCAGTTCTTC. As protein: CASSLSTAVREQFF. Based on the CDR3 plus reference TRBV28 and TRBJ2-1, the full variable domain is DVKVTQSSRYLVKRTGEKVFLECVQDMDHENMFWYRQDPGLGLRLIYFSYDVKMKEKGDIPEGYSVSREKKERFSLILESASTNQTSMYLCASSLSTAVREQFFGPGTRLTVL.

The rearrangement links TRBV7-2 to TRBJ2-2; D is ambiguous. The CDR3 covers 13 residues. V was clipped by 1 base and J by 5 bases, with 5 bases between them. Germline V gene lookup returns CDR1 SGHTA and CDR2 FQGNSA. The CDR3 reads CASSLESTGELFF. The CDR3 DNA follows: TGTGCCAGCAGCTTAGAGAGTACCGGGGAGCTGTTTTTT. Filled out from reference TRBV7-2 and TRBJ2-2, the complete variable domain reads GAGVSQSPSNKVTEKGKDVELRCDPISGHTALYWYRQSLGQGLEFLIYFQGNSAPDKSGLPSDRFSAERTGGSVSTLTIQRTQQEDSAVYLCASSLESTGELFFGEGSRLTVL.

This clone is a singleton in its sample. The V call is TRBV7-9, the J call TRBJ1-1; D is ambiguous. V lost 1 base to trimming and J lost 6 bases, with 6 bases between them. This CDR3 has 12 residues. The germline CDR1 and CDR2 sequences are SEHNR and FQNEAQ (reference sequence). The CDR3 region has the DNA TGTGCCAGCAGCTTAGATATTTCTGAAGCTTTCTTT. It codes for CASSLDISEAFF.

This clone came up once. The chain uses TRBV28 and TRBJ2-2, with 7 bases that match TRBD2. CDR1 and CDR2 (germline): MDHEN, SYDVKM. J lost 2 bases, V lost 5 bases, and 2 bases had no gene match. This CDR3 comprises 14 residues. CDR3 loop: CASSTSVNTGELFF. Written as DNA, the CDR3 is TGTGCCAGCAGTACTAGCGTCAACACCGGGGAGCTGTTTTTT.

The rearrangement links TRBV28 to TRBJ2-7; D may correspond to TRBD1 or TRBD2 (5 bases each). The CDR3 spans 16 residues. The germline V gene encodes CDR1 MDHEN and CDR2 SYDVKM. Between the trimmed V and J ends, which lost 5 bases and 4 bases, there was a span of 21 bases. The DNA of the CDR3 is TGTGCCAGCAGTCTACCCCCGGGGCCACTCAAATACGAGCAGTACTTC. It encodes CASSLPPGPLKYEQYF.

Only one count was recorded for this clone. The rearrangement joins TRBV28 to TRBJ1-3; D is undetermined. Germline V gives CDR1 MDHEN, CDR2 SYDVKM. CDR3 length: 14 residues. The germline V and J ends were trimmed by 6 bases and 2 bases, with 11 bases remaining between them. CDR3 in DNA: TGTGCCAGCAGCCGAGGAGGTGCTGGAAACACCATATATTTT. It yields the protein CASSRGGAGNTIYF.

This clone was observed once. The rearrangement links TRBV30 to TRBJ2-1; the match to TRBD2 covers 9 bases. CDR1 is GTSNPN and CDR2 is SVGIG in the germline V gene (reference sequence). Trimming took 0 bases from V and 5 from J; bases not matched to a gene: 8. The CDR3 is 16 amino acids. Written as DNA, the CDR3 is TGTGCCTGGAGTGTAAAACCAGCGGGAGGAAACAATGAGCAGTTCTTC. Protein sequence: CAWSVKPAGGNNEQFF.

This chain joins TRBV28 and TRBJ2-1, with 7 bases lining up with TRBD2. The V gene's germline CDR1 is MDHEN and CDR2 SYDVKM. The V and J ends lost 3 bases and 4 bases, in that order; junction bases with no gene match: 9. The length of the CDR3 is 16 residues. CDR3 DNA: TGTGCCAGCAGTTTGGTCCTAGCGGACCTTTACAATGAGCAGTTCTTC. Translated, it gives CASSLVLADLYNEQFF.

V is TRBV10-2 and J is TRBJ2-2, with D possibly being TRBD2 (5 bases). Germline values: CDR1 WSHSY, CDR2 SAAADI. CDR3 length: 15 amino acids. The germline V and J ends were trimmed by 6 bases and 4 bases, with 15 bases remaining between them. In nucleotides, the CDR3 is TGCGCCAGCAGCGCCCGAGGGTACAGCACCGGGGAGCTGTTTTTT. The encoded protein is CASSARGYSTGELFF.

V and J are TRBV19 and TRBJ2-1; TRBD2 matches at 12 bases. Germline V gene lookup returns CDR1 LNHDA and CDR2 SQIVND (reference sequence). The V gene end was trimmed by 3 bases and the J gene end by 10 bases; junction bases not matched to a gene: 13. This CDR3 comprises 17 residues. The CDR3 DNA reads TGTGCCAGTAGTATTTTAGGGCTAGCGGGAGGGTCGCGGGAGCAGTTCTTC. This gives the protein CASSILGLAGGSREQFF.

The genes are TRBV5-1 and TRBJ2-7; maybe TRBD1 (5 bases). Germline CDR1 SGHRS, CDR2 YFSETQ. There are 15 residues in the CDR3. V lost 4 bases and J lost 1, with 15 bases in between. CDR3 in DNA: TGCGCCAGCAGCCTTTACCTCAGACAGTCCTACGAGCAGTACTTC. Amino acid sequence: CASSLYLRQSYEQYF.

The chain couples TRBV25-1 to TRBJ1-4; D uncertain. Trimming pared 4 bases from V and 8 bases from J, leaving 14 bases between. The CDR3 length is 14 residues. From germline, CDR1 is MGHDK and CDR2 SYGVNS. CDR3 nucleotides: TGTGCCAGCAGTGTCCAGGACGTAAGGGAAAAACTGTTTTTT. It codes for CASSVQDVREKLFF.

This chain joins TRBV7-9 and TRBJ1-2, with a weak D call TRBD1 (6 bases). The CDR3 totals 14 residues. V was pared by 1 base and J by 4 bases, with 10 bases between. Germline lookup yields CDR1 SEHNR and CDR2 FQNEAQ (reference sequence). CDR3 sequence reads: CASSLEGGFYGYTF. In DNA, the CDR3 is TGTGCCAGCAGCTTAGAAGGGGGGTTCTATGGCTACACCTTC.

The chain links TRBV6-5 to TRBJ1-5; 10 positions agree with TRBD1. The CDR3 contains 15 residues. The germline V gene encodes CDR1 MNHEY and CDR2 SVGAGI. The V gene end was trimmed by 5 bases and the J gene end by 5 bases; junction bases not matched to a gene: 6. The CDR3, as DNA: TGTGCCAGCAGTGCCCGACAGGGGGCCTATCAGCCCCAGCATTTT. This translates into CASSARQGAYQPQHF.

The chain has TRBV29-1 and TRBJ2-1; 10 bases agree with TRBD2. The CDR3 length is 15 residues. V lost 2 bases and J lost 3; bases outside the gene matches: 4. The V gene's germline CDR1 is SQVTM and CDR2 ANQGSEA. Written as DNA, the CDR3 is TGCAGCGTTGAAACAACTAGCGGGGACTACAATGAGCAGTTCTTC. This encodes CSVETTSGDYNEQFF.

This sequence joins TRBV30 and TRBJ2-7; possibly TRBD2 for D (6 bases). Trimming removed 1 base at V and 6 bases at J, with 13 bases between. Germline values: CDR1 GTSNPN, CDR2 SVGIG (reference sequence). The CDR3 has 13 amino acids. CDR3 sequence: CAWSGTGASEQYF. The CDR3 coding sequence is TGTGCCTGGAGTGGCACGGGAGCCAGCGAGCAGTACTTC. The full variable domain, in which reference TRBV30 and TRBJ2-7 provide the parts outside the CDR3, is SQTIHQWPATLVQPVGSPLSLECTVEGTSNPNLYWYRQAAGRGLQLLFYSVGIGQISSEVPQNLSASRPQDRQFILSSKKLLLSDSGFYLCAWSGTGASEQYFGPGTRLTVT.

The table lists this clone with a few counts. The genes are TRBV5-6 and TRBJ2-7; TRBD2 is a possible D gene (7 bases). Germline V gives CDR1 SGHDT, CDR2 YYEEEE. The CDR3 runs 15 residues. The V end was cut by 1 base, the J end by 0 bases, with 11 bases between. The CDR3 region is CASSLRGATSYEQYF. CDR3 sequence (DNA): TGTGCCAGCAGCTTGCGGGGGGCCACCTCCTACGAGCAGTACTTC.

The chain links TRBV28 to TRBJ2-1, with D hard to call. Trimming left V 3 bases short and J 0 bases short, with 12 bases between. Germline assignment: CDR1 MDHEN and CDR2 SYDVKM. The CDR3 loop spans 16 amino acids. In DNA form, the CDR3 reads TGTGCCAGCAGTTTCCCTCTCGGCAGCTCCTACAATGAGCAGTTCTTC. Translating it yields CASSFPLGSSYNEQFF.

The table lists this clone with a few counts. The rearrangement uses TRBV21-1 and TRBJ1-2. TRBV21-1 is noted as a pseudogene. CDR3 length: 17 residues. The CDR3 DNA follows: TGTGCCAGCAGCAAGAGAAACTTCCAAGGAGCTAACTATGGCTACACCTTC. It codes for CASSKRNFQGANYGYTF.

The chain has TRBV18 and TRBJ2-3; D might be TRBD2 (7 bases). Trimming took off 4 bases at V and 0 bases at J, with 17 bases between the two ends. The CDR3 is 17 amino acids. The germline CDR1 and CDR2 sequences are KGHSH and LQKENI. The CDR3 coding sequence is TGTGCCAGCTCACTCCAGGGGAGGGGGGGAAGCACAGATACGCAGTATTTT. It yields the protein CASSLQGRGGSTDTQYF.

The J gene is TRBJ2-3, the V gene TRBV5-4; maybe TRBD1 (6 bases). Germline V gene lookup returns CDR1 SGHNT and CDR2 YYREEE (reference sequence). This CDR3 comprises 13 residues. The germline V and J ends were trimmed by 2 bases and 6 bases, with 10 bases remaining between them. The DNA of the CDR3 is TGTGCCAGCAGCTTACAGGGAGTGGATACGCAGTATTTT. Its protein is CASSLQGVDTQYF.

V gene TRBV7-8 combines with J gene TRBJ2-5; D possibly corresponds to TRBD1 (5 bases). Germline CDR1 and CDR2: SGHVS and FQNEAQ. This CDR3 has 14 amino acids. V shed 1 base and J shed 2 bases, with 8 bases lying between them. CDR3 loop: CASSLGRAQETQYF. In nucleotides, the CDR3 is TGTGCCAGCAGCTTAGGCAGGGCACAAGAGACCCAGTACTTC.

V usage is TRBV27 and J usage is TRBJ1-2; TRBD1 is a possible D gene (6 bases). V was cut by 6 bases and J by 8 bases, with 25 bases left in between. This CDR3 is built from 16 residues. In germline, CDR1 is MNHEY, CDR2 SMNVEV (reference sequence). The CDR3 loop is CASSPLGPGGEGGYTF. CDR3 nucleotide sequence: TGTGCCAGCAGCCCCCTCGGGCCCGGGGGCGAGGGGGGCTACACCTTC.